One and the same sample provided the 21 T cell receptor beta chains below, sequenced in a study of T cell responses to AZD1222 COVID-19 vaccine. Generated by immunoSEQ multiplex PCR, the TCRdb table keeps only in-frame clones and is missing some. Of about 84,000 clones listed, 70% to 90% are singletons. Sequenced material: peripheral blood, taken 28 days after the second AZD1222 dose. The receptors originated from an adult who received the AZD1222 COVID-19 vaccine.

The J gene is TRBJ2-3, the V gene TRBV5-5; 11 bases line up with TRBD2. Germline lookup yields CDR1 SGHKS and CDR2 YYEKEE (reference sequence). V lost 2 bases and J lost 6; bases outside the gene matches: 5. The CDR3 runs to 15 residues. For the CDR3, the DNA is TGTGCCAGCAGCTTTGGACTAGCGGGTAGTGATACGCAGTATTTT. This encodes CASSFGLAGSDTQYF. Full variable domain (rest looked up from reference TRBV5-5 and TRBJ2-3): DAGVTQSPTHLIKTRGQQVTLRCSPISGHKSVSWYQQVLGQGPQFIFQYYEKEERGRGNFPDRFSARQFPNYSSELNVNALLLGDSALYLCASSFGLAGSDTQYFGPGTRLTVL.

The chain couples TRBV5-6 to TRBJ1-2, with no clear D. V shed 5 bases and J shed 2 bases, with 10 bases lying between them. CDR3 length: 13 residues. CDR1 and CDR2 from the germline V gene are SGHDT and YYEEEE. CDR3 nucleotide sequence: TGTGCCAGCAGATCTGGAATGAACTATGGCTACACCTTC. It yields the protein CASRSGMNYGYTF.

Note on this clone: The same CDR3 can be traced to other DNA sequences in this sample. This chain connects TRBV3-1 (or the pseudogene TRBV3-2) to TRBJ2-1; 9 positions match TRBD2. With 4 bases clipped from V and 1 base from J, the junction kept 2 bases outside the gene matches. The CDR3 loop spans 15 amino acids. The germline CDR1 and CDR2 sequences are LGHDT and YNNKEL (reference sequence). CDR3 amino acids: CASSPSGGSYNEQFF. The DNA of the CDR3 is TGTGCCAGCAGCCCGAGCGGGGGGTCCTACAATGAGCAGTTCTTC.

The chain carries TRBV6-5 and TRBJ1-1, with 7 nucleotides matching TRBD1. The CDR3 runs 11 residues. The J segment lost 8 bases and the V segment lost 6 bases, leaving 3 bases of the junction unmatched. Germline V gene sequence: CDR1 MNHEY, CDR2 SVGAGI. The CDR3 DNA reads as TGTGCCAGCAGCAGGGACAGCGAAGCTTTCTTT. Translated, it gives CASSRDSEAFF.

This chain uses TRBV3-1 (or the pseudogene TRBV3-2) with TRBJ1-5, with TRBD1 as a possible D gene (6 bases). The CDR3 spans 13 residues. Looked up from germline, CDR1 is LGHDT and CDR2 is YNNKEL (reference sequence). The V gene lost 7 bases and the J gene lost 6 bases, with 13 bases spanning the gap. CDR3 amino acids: CASNQGKGQPQHF. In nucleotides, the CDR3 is TGTGCCAGCAACCAGGGGAAGGGTCAGCCCCAGCATTTT.

The CDR3 nucleotides read TGTGCCACAACAGGGTGGAGGGAGACTAGCGGGAGGGACAATGAGCAGTTCTTC. This translates into CATTGWRETSGRDNEQFF. This chain joins TRBV10-3 and TRBJ2-1; TRBD2 agrees at 14 bases. The V gene's germline CDR1 is ENHRY and CDR2 SYGVKD. This CDR3 has 18 residues. V gave up 10 bases and J gave up 5 bases; unmatched junction bases: 16.

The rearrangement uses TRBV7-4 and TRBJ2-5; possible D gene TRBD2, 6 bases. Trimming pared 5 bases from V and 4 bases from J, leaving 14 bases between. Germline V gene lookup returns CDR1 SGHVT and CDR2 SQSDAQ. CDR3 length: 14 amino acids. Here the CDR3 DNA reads TGTGCCAGCAGCGGGGGGACTCGCCGAGAGACCCAGTACTTC. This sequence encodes CASSGGTRRETQYF.

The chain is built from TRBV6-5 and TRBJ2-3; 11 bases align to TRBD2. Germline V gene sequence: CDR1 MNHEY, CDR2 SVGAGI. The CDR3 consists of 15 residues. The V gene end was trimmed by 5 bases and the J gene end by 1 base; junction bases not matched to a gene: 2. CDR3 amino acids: CASSLTSGGTDTQYF. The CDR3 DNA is TGTGCCAGCAGTCTGACTAGCGGGGGCACAGATACGCAGTATTTT.

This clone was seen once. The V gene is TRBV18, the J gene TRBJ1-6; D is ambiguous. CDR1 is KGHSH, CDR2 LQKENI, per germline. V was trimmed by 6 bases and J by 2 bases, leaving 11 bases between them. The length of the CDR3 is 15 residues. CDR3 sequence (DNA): TGTGCCAGCTCTCCGACGGACGCCTATAATTCACCCCTCCACTTT. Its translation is CASSPTDAYNSPLHF.

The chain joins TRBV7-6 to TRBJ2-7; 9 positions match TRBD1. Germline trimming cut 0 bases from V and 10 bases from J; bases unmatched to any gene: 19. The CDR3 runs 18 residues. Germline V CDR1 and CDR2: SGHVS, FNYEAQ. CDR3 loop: CASSLAALTGTGNSKQYF. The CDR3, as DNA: TGTGCCAGCAGCTTAGCGGCTTTAACCGGGACAGGGAATTCGAAACAGTACTTC.

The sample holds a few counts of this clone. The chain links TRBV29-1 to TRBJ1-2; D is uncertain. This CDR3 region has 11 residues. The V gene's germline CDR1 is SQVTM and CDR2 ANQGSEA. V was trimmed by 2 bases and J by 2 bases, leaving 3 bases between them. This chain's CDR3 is CSVEINYGYTF. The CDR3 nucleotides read TGCAGCGTTGAAATAAACTATGGCTACACCTTC.

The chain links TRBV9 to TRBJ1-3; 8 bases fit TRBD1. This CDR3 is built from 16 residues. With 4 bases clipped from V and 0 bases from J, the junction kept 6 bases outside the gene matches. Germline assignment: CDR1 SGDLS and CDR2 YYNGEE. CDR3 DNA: TGTGCCAGCAGCTTGACAGGGGCAATCTCTGGAAACACCATATATTTT. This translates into CASSLTGAISGNTIYF.

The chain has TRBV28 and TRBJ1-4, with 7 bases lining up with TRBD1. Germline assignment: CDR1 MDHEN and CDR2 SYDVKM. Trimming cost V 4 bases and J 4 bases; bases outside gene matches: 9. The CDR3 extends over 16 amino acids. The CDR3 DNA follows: TGTGCCAGCAGTTCCCCCGGGACAGAGAATAATGAAAAACTGTTTTTT. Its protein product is CASSSPGTENNEKLFF.

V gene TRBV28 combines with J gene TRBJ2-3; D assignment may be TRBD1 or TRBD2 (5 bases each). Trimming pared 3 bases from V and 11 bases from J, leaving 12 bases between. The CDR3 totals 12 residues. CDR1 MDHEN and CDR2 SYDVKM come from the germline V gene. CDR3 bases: TGTGCCAGCAGTTTGGGACCAGATGGGCAGTATTTT. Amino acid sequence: CASSLGPDGQYF.

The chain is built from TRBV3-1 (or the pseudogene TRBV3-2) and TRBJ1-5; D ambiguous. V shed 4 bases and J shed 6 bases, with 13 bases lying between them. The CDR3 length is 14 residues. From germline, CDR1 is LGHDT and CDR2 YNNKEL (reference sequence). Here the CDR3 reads CASSPSGIGQPQHF. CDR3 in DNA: TGTGCCAGCAGCCCCTCAGGAATCGGTCAGCCCCAGCATTTT.

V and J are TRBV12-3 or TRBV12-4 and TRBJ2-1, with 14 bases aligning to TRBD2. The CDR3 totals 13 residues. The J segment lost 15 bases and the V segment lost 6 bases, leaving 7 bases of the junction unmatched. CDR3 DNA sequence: TGTGCCAGCAGCTTGACTAGCGGGGGGGCCTTGTTCTTC. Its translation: CASSLTSGGALFF.

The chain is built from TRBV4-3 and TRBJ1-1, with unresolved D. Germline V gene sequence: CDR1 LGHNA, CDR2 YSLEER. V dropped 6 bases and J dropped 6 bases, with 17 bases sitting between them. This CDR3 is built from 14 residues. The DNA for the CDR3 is TGCGCCAGCAGGAAGGGTCGGGGAGGCTCTGAAGCTTTCTTT. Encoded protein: CASRKGRGGSEAFF.

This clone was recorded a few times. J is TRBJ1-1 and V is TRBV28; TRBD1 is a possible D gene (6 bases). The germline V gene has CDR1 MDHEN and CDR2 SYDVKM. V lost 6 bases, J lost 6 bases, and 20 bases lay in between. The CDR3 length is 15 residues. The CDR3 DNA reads TGTGCCAGCAGCCCTCCTACACAGGGTCGGCCTGAAGCTTTCTTT. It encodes CASSPPTQGRPEAFF.

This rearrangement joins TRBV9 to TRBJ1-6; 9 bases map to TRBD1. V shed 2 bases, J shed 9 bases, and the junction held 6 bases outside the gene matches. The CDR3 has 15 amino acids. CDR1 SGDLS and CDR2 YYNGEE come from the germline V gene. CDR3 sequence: CASSVGTGNSSPLHF. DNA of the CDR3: TGTGCCAGCAGCGTCGGGACAGGGAATAGTTCACCCCTCCACTTT.

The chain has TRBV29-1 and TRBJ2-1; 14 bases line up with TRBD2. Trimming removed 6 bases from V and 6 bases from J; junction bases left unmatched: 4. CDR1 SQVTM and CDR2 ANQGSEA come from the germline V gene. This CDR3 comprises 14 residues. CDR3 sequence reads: CSVAGTSGSNEQFF. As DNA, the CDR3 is TGCAGCGTCGCCGGGACTAGCGGGAGCAATGAGCAGTTCTTC.

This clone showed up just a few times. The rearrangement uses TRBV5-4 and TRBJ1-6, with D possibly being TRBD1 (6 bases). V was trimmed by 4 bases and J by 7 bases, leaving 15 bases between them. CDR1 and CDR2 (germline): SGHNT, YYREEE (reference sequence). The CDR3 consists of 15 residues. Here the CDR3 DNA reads TGTGCCAGCAGCCTATGGACGCAGGGGAATTCACCCCTCCACTTT. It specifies CASSLWTQGNSPLHF.